A single T cell receptor (beta chain) is shown here with its context. The CDR3 is made up of 13 amino acids. Unmatched junction bases numbered 7, after V lost 10 bases and J lost 5 bases. Germline CDR1 reads ENHRY; CDR2 reads SYGVKD. This sample is part of a study of blood T cell repertoires in COVID-19. About the research overall: T cells, B-cell-depleted T cells, or PBMCs supplied cDNA or gDNA.

Authors' methods: Estimates of nucleated cell counts were drawn from the amplification of reference gene primers. The method was immunoSEQ multiplex PCR; TCRdb's version includes in-frame clones alone and lacks a portion of them. V and J calls and clone size are those listed in that table; D and trimming were worked out from the DNA. The sample has 60,000 to 75,000 clones, about 88% seen once. The chain carries TRBV10-3 and TRBJ1-5; 8 nucleotides line up with TRBD1. Sequenced sample: peripheral blood. This TCR was recovered from a human donor in a cohort sampled during active COVID-19. CDR3 residues: CARRQGLDQPQHF. In DNA, the CDR3 is TGTGCCAGAAGACAGGGGTTGGATCAGCCCCAGCATTTT.